The sequence of this TCR beta chain was determined in a study of breast tumors, draining lymph nodes, adjacent tissues. This clonotype was seen just once. The antigen is not known. The junction differs from germline at one of its ends, possibly a read error. TCRdb passed the multiplex PCR reads through MiXCR, listing each CDR3 protein once. The sample holds fewer than 90,000 distinct CDR3 sequences, over 25% seen once. Study-wide findings and caveats: Compared with basal-like, luminal-like tumors shared significantly more repertoire with nontumor tissue. Compared with lymph nodes, tumors were less diverse; compared with nontumor tissue, more.

Axillary draining lymph nodes of breast cancer patients supplied the node samples. The CDR3 has 12 amino acids. Per germline, CDR1 MDHEN and CDR2 SYDVKM. This clonotype was obtained from a female donor with breast cancer. Some clones in this sample may be carry-over from other donors' samples. This chain connects TRBV28 to TRBJ1-2; D remains unclear. Sequenced sample: axillary lymph node tissue. CDR3 in DNA: TGTGCCGGCAGCTTACCGGATCGGGGCTACACCTTC. Protein product: CAGSLPDRGYTF.